The T cell receptor beta chain under discussion was sequenced for a study of blood T cell repertoires in COVID-19. The overall study: From the United States, Italy and Spain came samples of acute and convalescent COVID-19.

CDR1 and CDR2 from the germline V gene are SGDLS and YYNGEE. The CDR3 has 14 amino acids. Trimming stripped 4 bases from V and 0 bases from J, with 10 bases between. As originally analysed: Researchers report that nucleated cell counts were estimated from reference gene primer amplification. Produced via immunoSEQ multiplex PCR; TCRdb's table is partial and in-frame only. The V and J calls and clone size come from that table; D and trimming were worked out from the DNA. Of about 170,000 clones listed, approximately 87% were seen once; the top ten hold roughly 11%. Followed longitudinally, the Seattle patients had been enrolled during active infection.

Sequencing input: peripheral blood. The sequence was collected from a woman between 55 and 75 years old with COVID-19, enrolled during active disease. The gene calls are TRBV9 and TRBJ1-1; the D gene is possibly TRBD1 (6 bases). The CDR3 region is CASSPRDMNTEAFF. The CDR3 region has the DNA TGTGCCAGCAGCCCCAGGGACATGAACACTGAAGCTTTCTTT. The complete variable domain, with remaining parts taken from reference TRBV9 and TRBJ1-1, reads DSGVTQTPKHLITATGQRVTLRCSPRSGDLSVYWYQQSLDQGLQFLIQYYNGEERAKGNILERFSAQQFPDLHSELNLSSLELGDSALYFCASSPRDMNTEAFFGQGTRLTVV.